These 32 T cell receptor beta chains originate from one sample sequenced in a study of shared clonotypes between healthy human individuals. Sequenced by immunoSEQ multiplex PCR; TCRdb stores in-frame clones only, minus some. The table includes fewer than 2.5 million clones, over 85% detected once. Sequencing was done on a sample of naive CD4+ T cells from PBMCs. Documented subset: CD45RA+ positively selected. The source is a man younger than 35 in good health. Some clones in this sample may be carry-over from other donors' samples.

The chain couples TRBV7-2 to TRBJ2-1; 9 nucleotides line up with TRBD2. Germline CDR1 is SGHTA and CDR2 is FQGNSA. The V and J ends lost 2 bases and 6 bases, in that order; junction bases with no gene match: 5. The CDR3 is 15 residues long. Here the CDR3 reads CASSLPSGIGNEQFF. The CDR3 coding sequence is TGTGCCAGCAGCTTACCTAGCGGGATTGGCAATGAGCAGTTCTTC.

V is TRBV27 and J is TRBJ2-3; D remains ambiguous. Between the trimmed V and J ends, which lost 3 bases and 4 bases, there was a span of 17 bases. The CDR3 spans 16 residues. CDR1 is MNHEY, CDR2 SMNVEV, per germline (reference sequence). CDR3 loop: CASSFSWRPPSDTQYF. CDR3 bases: TGTGCCAGCAGTTTTTCGTGGCGTCCTCCCTCAGATACGCAGTATTTT.

This clone has only one observation. This chain uses TRBV6-5 with TRBJ1-4, with unresolved D. The germline V and J ends were trimmed by 0 bases and 6 bases, with 11 bases remaining between them. This CDR3 spans 15 amino acids. Germline V lookup: CDR1 MNHEY, CDR2 SVGAGI. In DNA form, the CDR3 reads TGTGCCAGCAGTTACTCGCGAGGGCGGGATGAAAAACTGTTTTTT. Protein product: CASSYSRGRDEKLFF.

This chain connects TRBV4-2 to TRBJ2-5; D possibly corresponds to TRBD2 (7 bases). CDR1 is LGHNA, CDR2 YNFKEQ, per germline. The CDR3 is 17 amino acids. V gave up 0 bases and J gave up 4 bases, with 18 bases separating them. Here the CDR3 DNA reads TGTGCCAGCAGCCAAGATTATTCTAGGGGAGGGGGAGAGACCCAGTACTTC. The encoded protein is CASSQDYSRGGGETQYF.

This rearrangement joins TRBV6-1 to TRBJ1-6; perhaps TRBD1 as D (5 bases). The V end was cut by 7 bases, the J end by 10 bases, with 20 bases between. Germline V CDR1 and CDR2: MNHNS, SASEGT. This CDR3 region has 15 residues. In DNA form, the CDR3 reads TGTGCCAGCAATAGGGACCCGATAAGGGACTCACCCCTCCACTTT. Translated, it gives CASNRDPIRDSPLHF.

J is TRBJ2-5 and V is TRBV19; D is unresolved. Germline values: CDR1 LNHDA, CDR2 SQIVND (reference sequence). This CDR3 is 13 amino acids long. V was clipped by 3 bases and J by 0 bases, with 5 bases between them. The CDR3 DNA follows: TGTGCCAGTAGTATTAAATACCAAGAGACCCAGTACTTC. Its protein is CASSIKYQETQYF.

Notes on this clone: This specimen includes other DNA sequences encoding the same CDR3. J is TRBJ2-5 and V is TRBV5-4, with D uncertain. The CDR3 spans 14 residues. The germline V gene encodes CDR1 SGHNT and CDR2 YYREEE (reference sequence). V lost 0 bases and J 2 bases, leaving 8 bases between the germline ends. The DNA for the CDR3 is TGTGCCAGCAGCTTGGCACATCCGCAAGAGACCCAGTACTTC. Translation gives CASSLAHPQETQYF.

The J gene is TRBJ2-7, the V gene TRBV7-2, with 7 bases matching TRBD1. The V gene's germline CDR1 is SGHTA and CDR2 FQGNSA. This CDR3 has 16 amino acids. V lost 5 bases and J lost 0; bases outside the gene matches: 10. CDR3 nucleotides: TGTGCCAGCAGCGTAACCGGGACAGTCAACTCCTACGAGCAGTACTTC. This codes for CASSVTGTVNSYEQYF. The full variable domain, its missing parts supplied by reference TRBV7-2 and TRBJ2-7, is GAGVSQSPSNKVTEKGKDVELRCDPISGHTALYWYRQSLGQGLEFLIYFQGNSAPDKSGLPSDRFSAERTGGSVSTLTIQRTQQEDSAVYLCASSVTGTVNSYEQYFGPGTRLTVT.

This clone came up once. V is TRBV5-1 and J is TRBJ1-3, with D unresolved. Per germline, CDR1 SGHRS and CDR2 YFSETQ. V was clipped by 4 bases and J by 3 bases, with 14 bases between them. The CDR3 is made up of 15 amino acids. The CDR3 region has the DNA TGCGCCAGCAGCGAGGACCCGGGTGGTGGAAACACCATATATTTT. It translates to CASSEDPGGGNTIYF.

This CDR3 is CASSQDLTGIFEAFF. CDR3 DNA sequence: TGCGCCAGCAGCCAAGATCTGACAGGGATCTTTGAAGCTTTCTTT. The J gene is TRBJ1-1, the V gene TRBV4-3; 7 bases map to TRBD1. The CDR3 contains 15 residues. CDR1 and CDR2 from the germline V gene are LGHNA and YSLEER. Losses at the gene ends were 0 bases for V and 7 bases for J; bases not matched to a gene: 8.

This clone was seen a handful of times. The chain has TRBV20-1 and TRBJ1-1; 7 nucleotides align to TRBD1. With 5 bases clipped from V and 10 bases from J, the junction kept 7 bases outside the gene matches. Germline lookup yields CDR1 DFQATT and CDR2 SNEGSKA (reference sequence). This CDR3 region has 11 residues. The CDR3: CSAPIGGPAFF. CDR3 nucleotides: TGCAGTGCTCCTATAGGGGGCCCAGCTTTCTTT.

This chain joins TRBV5-1 and TRBJ2-5; D gene unclear. The CDR3 is 14 amino acids. Trimming shortened V by 1 base and J by 5 bases, and 12 bases separated the two germline ends. Germline V gene data show CDR1 as SGHRS and CDR2 as YFSETQ. CDR3 DNA: TGCGCCAGCAGCTTGAAGGGTTCGGTGGAGACCCAGTACTTC. Translated, it gives CASSLKGSVETQYF.

The rearrangement uses TRBV28 and TRBJ1-5, with D perhaps matching TRBD1 (5 bases). CDR1 and CDR2 (germline): MDHEN, SYDVKM. This CDR3 is 16 amino acids long. V was trimmed by 5 bases and J by 7 bases, leaving 21 bases between them. Here the CDR3 reads CASSDGGTPAGQPQHF. Here the CDR3 DNA reads TGTGCCAGCAGTGATGGGGGGACGCCGGCTGGACAGCCCCAGCATTTT.

This rearrangement joins TRBV29-1 to TRBJ2-3; no firm D call. V was cut by 7 bases and J by 0 bases, with 20 bases left in between. This CDR3 region has 16 residues. The germline V gene encodes CDR1 SQVTM and CDR2 ANQGSEA. DNA for the CDR3: TGCAGCGCCCCAGGTTTCTCGCATATCAGCACAGATACGCAGTATTTT. It yields the protein CSAPGFSHISTDTQYF.

The gene calls are TRBV28 and TRBJ1-1, with unresolved D. Per germline, CDR1 MDHEN and CDR2 SYDVKM. Between the trimmed V and J ends, which lost 6 bases and 4 bases, there was a span of 18 bases. The CDR3 contains 15 residues. The CDR3 DNA is TGTGCCAGCAGCCGGTTCCTCGGACGTGCCACTGAAGCTTTCTTT. The encoded protein is CASSRFLGRATEAFF.

This chain links TRBV25-1 with TRBJ2-7; a possible D gene is TRBD1 (5 bases). The CDR3 is made up of 14 amino acids. Germline values: CDR1 MGHDK, CDR2 SYGVNS. V was trimmed by 7 bases and J by 1 base, leaving 14 bases between them. The CDR3 DNA sequence: TGTGCCAGCACAGCGCAGGGTAGGTCCTACGAGCAGTACTTC. It translates to CASTAQGRSYEQYF.

The chain carries TRBV5-1 and TRBJ2-1; 9 bases match TRBD1. Germline V CDR1 and CDR2: SGHRS, YFSETQ. V was clipped by 4 bases and J by 4 bases; unmatched bases: 9. The CDR3 is 16 residues long. The CDR3 sequence: CASSLVTTGGYNEQFF. CDR3 in DNA: TGCGCCAGCAGCCTCGTTACGACAGGGGGGTACAATGAGCAGTTCTTC.

This chain joins TRBV7-2 and TRBJ1-4; D is unresolved. The CDR3 loop spans 14 amino acids. The V end lost 4 bases, the J end lost 4 bases, and 10 bases lay between the germline ends. Per germline, CDR1 SGHTA and CDR2 FQGNSA. CDR3 sequence: CASSWRGFNEKLFF. CDR3 in DNA: TGTGCCAGCAGCTGGAGAGGTTTTAATGAAAAACTGTTTTTT.

The CDR3 sequence is CASSETGRNPADTQYF. CDR3 nucleotides: TGTGCCAGCAGTGAGACGGGGCGAAACCCCGCAGATACGCAGTATTTT. The rearrangement links TRBV25-1 to TRBJ2-3, with D perhaps TRBD1 or TRBD2 (5 bases each). V was pared by 3 bases and J by 4 bases, with 17 bases between. Germline values: CDR1 MGHDK, CDR2 SYGVNS. This CDR3 contains 16 residues.

Note on this clone: Other DNA sequences in the sample encode the same CDR3. The rearrangement uses TRBV5-1 and TRBJ1-1; 10 bases line up with TRBD1. V was pared by 4 bases and J by 1 base, with 1 base of the junction left unmatched. This CDR3 contains 14 residues. From germline, CDR1 is SGHRS and CDR2 YFSETQ. This CDR3 is CASSRDRGNTEAFF. The DNA for the CDR3 is TGCGCCAGCAGCCGGGACAGGGGGAACACTGAAGCTTTCTTT.

This sequence joins TRBV28 and TRBJ1-3; TRBD1 matches at 9 bases. CDR1 and CDR2 (germline): MDHEN, SYDVKM. The ends lost 4 bases at V and 0 bases at J; junction bases unmatched: 4. The length of the CDR3 is 16 residues. The CDR3: CASSSTGGTSGNTIYF. CDR3 nucleotide sequence: TGTGCCAGCAGTTCGACAGGGGGGACCTCTGGAAACACCATATATTTT.

On this clone: Additional DNA sequences in this sample encode the identical CDR3. J is TRBJ2-3 and V is TRBV5-1; 7 nucleotides line up with TRBD1. The ends lost 0 bases at V and 0 bases at J; junction bases unmatched: 4. The CDR3 sequence is 16 residues long. Germline CDR1 is SGHRS and CDR2 is YFSETQ. CDR3 DNA sequence: TGCGCCAGCAGCTTGGGCTCAGGGGGAAGCACAGATACGCAGTATTTT. As protein: CASSLGSGGSTDTQYF.

The chain recombines TRBV7-2 with TRBJ2-7; possibly TRBD2 for D (6 bases). V lost 0 bases, J lost 3 bases, and 9 bases lay in between. The germline gives CDR1 SGHTA, CDR2 FQGNSA. The CDR3 is 14 residues long. The CDR3 DNA reads as TGTGCCAGCAGCTTAGCGGCGGGAAACTACGAGCAGTACTTC. This encodes CASSLAAGNYEQYF.

The chain has TRBV6-5 and TRBJ2-3, with TRBD2 identical over 11 bases. V lost 7 bases, J lost 7 bases, and 10 bases stayed unmatched. The V gene's germline CDR1 is MNHEY and CDR2 SVGAGI. This CDR3 has 15 amino acids. The CDR3 bases are TGTGCCAGCACTCCCGGTAGCGGGAGGGCTTATACGCAGTATTTT. Amino acids: CASTPGSGRAYTQYF.

The chain employs TRBV28 and TRBJ2-3; 10 positions match TRBD2. With V trimmed by 1 base and J by 4 bases, 5 bases remained unmatched. This CDR3 comprises 16 residues. The V gene's germline CDR1 is MDHEN and CDR2 SYDVKM. The CDR3 reads CASSLLASGRADTQYF. CDR3 sequence (DNA): TGTGCCAGCAGTTTATTAGCCAGCGGGAGGGCAGATACGCAGTATTTT.

The chain links TRBV7-9 to TRBJ1-5; tentative D call: TRBD1 (5 bases). Germline assignment: CDR1 SEHNR and CDR2 FQNEAQ (reference sequence). The CDR3 covers 14 residues. V was cut by 5 bases and J by 4 bases, with 12 bases left in between. The CDR3 region is CASSTDTLNQPQHF. As DNA, the CDR3 is TGTGCCAGCAGCACGGACACCCTAAATCAGCCCCAGCATTTT.

The rearrangement links TRBV7-2 to TRBJ1-4, with D possibly being TRBD1 (5 bases). The CDR3 totals 15 residues. The V gene lost 4 bases and the J gene lost 9 bases, with 18 bases spanning the gap. From germline, CDR1 is SGHTA and CDR2 FQGNSA. In nucleotides, the CDR3 is TGTGCCAGCAGCTCCCGGACGGGGGTCGGACAAAAACTGTTTTTT. Protein: CASSSRTGVGQKLFF.

This chain uses TRBV4-1 with TRBJ2-7; D gene unclear. Germline CDR1 reads MGHRA; CDR2 reads YSYEKL. The germline V and J ends were trimmed by 1 base and 2 bases, with 9 bases remaining between them. The CDR3 totals 14 residues. The CDR3 loop is CASSQVTRTYEQYF. The CDR3, as DNA: TGCGCCAGCAGCCAAGTAACGAGAACCTACGAGCAGTACTTC.

Concerning this clone itself: The same CDR3 arises from other DNA sequences in this sample as well. The chain's CDR3 is CASSLSRGGSPLHF. CDR3 nucleotide sequence: TGTGCCAGCAGTTTATCCAGGGGTGGATCACCCCTCCACTTT. V and J are TRBV27 and TRBJ1-6, with D possibly matching TRBD1 (6 bases). Germline V CDR1 and CDR2: MNHEY, SMNVEV (reference sequence). V shed 0 bases and J shed 10 bases, with 10 bases lying between them. The CDR3 covers 14 residues.

This chain connects TRBV25-1 to TRBJ2-7, with TRBD1 matching over 9 bases. The CDR3 covers 16 residues. Germline lookup yields CDR1 MGHDK and CDR2 SYGVNS. V lost 5 bases to trimming and J lost 2 bases; unmatched junction nucleotides: 10. DNA of the CDR3: TGTGCCAGCAGTAAGCCCCCGGGACAGGGTGCCTACGAGCAGTACTTC. Its protein is CASSKPPGQGAYEQYF.

This clone has just one count. This rearrangement joins TRBV5-1 to TRBJ2-7; a possible D gene is TRBD1 (5 bases). The CDR3 is 14 residues long. The V end was cut by 4 bases, the J end by 1 base, with 12 bases between. Germline CDR1 reads SGHRS; CDR2 reads YFSETQ. CDR3 in amino acids: CASSPDISSYEQYF. Written as DNA, the CDR3 is TGCGCCAGCAGCCCGGACATTAGTTCCTACGAGCAGTACTTC.

The gene calls are TRBV5-6 and TRBJ2-3; no definite D call. Germline CDR1 reads SGHDT; CDR2 reads YYEEEE. The CDR3 sequence is 11 residues long. V was shortened by 2 bases and J by 2 bases, with 0 bases between the two germline ends. CDR3 region: CASSFTDTQYF. The CDR3 region has the DNA TGTGCCAGCAGCTTCACAGATACGCAGTATTTT.